Below are 19 T cell receptor beta chains sequenced from a single sample in a study of TIL therapy for anti-PD-1-resistant metastatic lung cancer. The immunoSEQ assay was v3. Measured with immunoSEQ multiplex PCR; TCRdb has only the in-frame clones, and not every one. Among around 33,000 clones, 74% were seen once, and the ten largest hold approximately 2.5%. As for time point: pre-treatment sample, taken before nivolumab and TIL therapy. Sample: blood, taken at baseline. These TCRs come from a woman between 30 and 79 years old with non-small cell lung cancer.

The rearrangement joins TRBV4-2 to TRBJ2-7; 10 nucleotides match TRBD2. Germline values: CDR1 LGHNA, CDR2 YNFKEQ. Trimming removed 1 base from V and 2 bases from J; junction bases left unmatched: 2. The CDR3 is made up of 15 amino acids. In nucleotides, the CDR3 is TGTGCCAGCAGCCAAGGAGCGGGAGGGCCCTACGAGCAGTACTTC. Protein product: CASSQGAGGPYEQYF.

V and J are TRBV5-6 and TRBJ1-1, with D maybe TRBD1 (6 bases). Per the germline V gene, CDR1 is SGHDT and CDR2 is YYEEEE. V was cut by 4 bases and J by 1 base, with 14 bases left in between. This CDR3 has 15 amino acids. As DNA, the CDR3 is TGTGCCAGCAGCATACAGGGATCGCGGAACACTGAAGCTTTCTTT. It specifies CASSIQGSRNTEAFF. The full variable domain, with the rest looked up from reference TRBV5-6 and TRBJ1-1, is DAGVTQSPTHLIKTRGQQVTLRCSPKSGHDTVSWYQQALGQGPQFIFQYYEEEERQRGNFPDRFSGHQFPNYSSELNVNALLLGDSALYLCASSIQGSRNTEAFFGQGTRLTVV.

V usage is TRBV18 and J usage is TRBJ1-5, with no clear D. The V end was cut by 2 bases, the J end by 3 bases, with 8 bases between. The germline gives CDR1 KGHSH, CDR2 LQKENI. CDR3 length equals 14 residues. This chain's CDR3 is CASSPGINNQPQHF. The CDR3 coding sequence is TGTGCCAGCTCACCAGGGATCAACAATCAGCCCCAGCATTTT.

This sequence joins TRBV5-1 and TRBJ2-3; no firm D call. The CDR3 extends over 14 amino acids. The germline V gene has CDR1 SGHRS and CDR2 YFSETQ. V was cut by 5 bases and J by 2 bases, with 12 bases left in between. The CDR3 protein is CASRRIPATDTQYF. The CDR3 nucleotides read TGCGCCAGCAGAAGGATCCCAGCCACAGATACGCAGTATTTT.

The chain combines TRBV12-5 with TRBJ2-6, with no clear D. CDR1 and CDR2 (germline): LGHNT, FRNRAP. V was cut by 11 bases and J by 3 bases, with 8 bases left in between. The CDR3 sequence is 12 residues long. CDR3 loop: CASSSGANVLTF. The CDR3 DNA sequence: TGTGCTTCCTCAAGTGGGGCCAACGTCCTGACTTTC. Looking up the rest from reference TRBV12-5 and TRBJ2-6 gives the full variable domain: DARVTQTPRHKVTEMGQEVTMRCQPILGHNTVFWYRQTMMQGLELLAYFRNRAPLDDSGMPKDRFSAEMPDATLATLKIQPSEPRDSAVYFCASSSGANVLTFGAGSRLTVL.

The V call is TRBV10-3, the J call TRBJ2-2, with 13 bases fitting TRBD2. This CDR3 has 17 residues. Looked up from germline, CDR1 is ENHRY and CDR2 is SYGVKD. The J segment lost 5 bases and the V segment lost 7 bases, leaving 10 bases of the junction unmatched. The CDR3 DNA reads TGTGCCATCACTCACGGACTAGCGGGAGAGAGGACCGGGGAGCTGTTTTTT. Translating it yields CAITHGLAGERTGELFF.

The gene calls are TRBV19 and TRBJ2-7; D may correspond to TRBD1 or TRBD2 (6 bases each). This CDR3 comprises 17 residues. Germline loops: CDR1 LNHDA, CDR2 SQIVND (reference sequence). V dropped 6 bases and J dropped 2 bases, with 23 bases sitting between them. The chain's CDR3 is CASSTSGTSLAAYEQYF. CDR3 DNA sequence: TGTGCCAGTAGCACCTCCGGGACAAGCTTAGCGGCCTACGAGCAGTACTTC. The full variable domain, in which reference TRBV19 and TRBJ2-7 provide the parts outside the CDR3, is DGGITQSPKYLFRKEGQNVTLSCEQNLNHDAMYWYRQDPGQGLRLIYYSQIVNDFQKGDIAEGYSVSREKKESFPLTVTSAQKNPTAFYLCASSTSGTSLAAYEQYFGPGTRLTVT.

The V gene is TRBV14, the J gene TRBJ2-7; either TRBD1 or TRBD2 may supply D (5 bases each). Trimming shortened V by 4 bases and J by 4 bases, and 11 bases separated the two germline ends. The CDR3 length is 13 residues. From germline, CDR1 is SGHDN and CDR2 FVKESK. The CDR3 protein is CASSPRGQYEQYF. The CDR3 DNA reads TGTGCCAGCAGCCCTCGGGGCCAATACGAGCAGTACTTC.

The rearrangement uses TRBV4-1 and TRBJ2-3; D unresolved. The V end was cut by 0 bases, the J end by 3 bases, with 7 bases between. The CDR3 consists of 14 residues. Germline CDR1 reads MGHRA; CDR2 reads YSYEKL. The CDR3 nucleotides read TGCGCCAGCAGCCAAGAGGGCAGAACAGATACGCAGTATTTT. It yields the protein CASSQEGRTDTQYF.

V and J are TRBV5-1 and TRBJ2-7; D is possibly TRBD2 (5 bases). There are 13 residues in the CDR3. The V end lost 2 bases, the J end lost 6 bases, and 12 bases lay between the germline ends. Germline-derived CDR1 and CDR2 are SGHRS and YFSETQ. CDR3 coding DNA: TGCGCCAGCAGCTTCGGAGATGCGGGCGAGCAGTACTTC. This gives the protein CASSFGDAGEQYF.

This clone is termed medium-sized (0.01 to 0.1%). The V gene is TRBV7-9, the J gene TRBJ1-2; D perhaps matches TRBD1 (5 bases). This CDR3 has 14 residues. The germline V gene encodes CDR1 SEHNR and CDR2 FQNEAQ (reference sequence). With 2 bases removed from V and 5 bases from J, the gap between germline ends came to 12 bases. CDR3 bases: TGTGCCAGCAGCTTATCGGGGGATGGGTATGGCTACACCTTC. Translating it yields CASSLSGDGYGYTF.

The chain is built from TRBV5-6 and TRBJ2-1; perhaps TRBD2 as D (5 bases). With 1 base removed from V and 9 bases from J, the gap between germline ends came to 11 bases. Looked up from germline, CDR1 is SGHDT and CDR2 is YYEEEE. The CDR3 loop spans 13 amino acids. The CDR3 is CASSLTSLVEQFF. CDR3 sequence (DNA): TGTGCCAGCAGCTTGACTAGTTTGGTTGAGCAGTTCTTC.

The chain carries TRBV27 and TRBJ2-7; a weak D match, TRBD1 (5 bases). The CDR3 runs to 14 residues. V lost 5 bases, J lost 3 bases, and 14 bases lay in between. In germline, CDR1 is MNHEY, CDR2 SMNVEV (reference sequence). The CDR3 here is CASSQRQFLYEQYF. The DNA for the CDR3 is TGTGCCAGCAGTCAAAGACAGTTTCTCTACGAGCAGTACTTC.

The chain employs TRBV27 and TRBJ2-1; no firm D call. The germline V gene has CDR1 MNHEY and CDR2 SMNVEV (reference sequence). V lost 2 bases to trimming and J lost 6 bases, with 5 bases between them. The CDR3 is 12 residues long. The CDR3 bases are TGTGCCAGCAGTTTAATGGGCAATGAGCAGTTCTTC. Protein sequence: CASSLMGNEQFF.

The chain links TRBV7-9 to TRBJ1-4, with TRBD1 identical over 10 bases. Germline lookup yields CDR1 SEHNR and CDR2 FQNEAQ (reference sequence). The length of the CDR3 is 15 residues. V lost 5 bases, J lost 7 bases, and 7 bases stayed unmatched. CDR3 residues: CASSLLRDRGEKLFF. CDR3 nucleotides: TGTGCCAGCAGCCTCCTGAGGGACAGGGGTGAAAAACTGTTTTTT.

This clone was observed a few times. This chain links TRBV7-9 with TRBJ1-1; TRBD1 aligns across 7 bases. This CDR3 comprises 14 residues. Trimming at V came to 5 bases and at J to 4 bases, leaving 7 bases not matched to a gene. Germline-derived CDR1 and CDR2 are SEHNR and FQNEAQ (reference sequence). CDR3 protein: CASSQGTVFTEAFF. The CDR3 nucleotides read TGTGCCAGCAGCCAAGGGACAGTCTTCACTGAAGCTTTCTTT. Together with reference TRBV7-9 and TRBJ1-1, the CDR3 gives the full variable domain: DTGVSQNPRHKITKRGQNVTFRCDPISEHNRLYWYRQTLGQGPEFLTYFQNEAQLEKSRLLSDRFSAERPKGSFSTLEIQRTEQGDSAMYLCASSQGTVFTEAFFGQGTRLTVV.

The chain joins TRBV12-5 to TRBJ2-7; 7 bases are a match to TRBD1. CDR1 and CDR2 (germline): LGHNT, FRNRAP. This CDR3 is built from 16 residues. After removal of 2 bases from V and 3 bases from J, the junction contained 10 bases not matched to a gene. CDR3 amino acids: CASGLIPGTVIYEQYF. Here the CDR3 DNA reads TGTGCTAGTGGTTTGATCCCCGGGACAGTTATCTACGAGCAGTACTTC.

The chain uses TRBV27 and TRBJ2-5, with 8 positions matching TRBD2. Germline-derived CDR1 and CDR2 are MNHEY and SMNVEV (reference sequence). This CDR3 contains 14 residues. The J segment lost 5 bases and the V segment lost 2 bases, leaving 4 bases of the junction unmatched. The CDR3 nucleotides are TGTGCCAGCAGTTTAGACGGGAGGGGGGAGACCCAGTACTTC. Residues: CASSLDGRGETQYF.

This rearrangement joins TRBV2 to TRBJ1-2; 10 bases fit TRBD1. With 7 bases clipped from V and 6 bases from J, the junction kept 5 bases outside the gene matches. The CDR3 extends over 13 amino acids. Germline assignment: CDR1 SNHLY and CDR2 FYNNEI. The CDR3 sequence is CASIRDRGDGYTF. In DNA, the CDR3 is TGTGCCAGCATCAGGGACAGGGGAGATGGCTACACCTTC.